Following are 11 T cell receptor beta chains from one sample sequenced in a study of cytomegalovirus exposure and HLA in healthy donors. Primers for the PCR totalled 60 Vbeta and 13 Jbeta. The assay was immunoSEQ multiplex PCR, and TCRdb's table has in-frame clones only and misses some. The sample holds roughly 160,000 clones; over 80% are singletons and the top ten take roughly 1.2%. Sequences were obtained from PBMCs. The receptor source for this set is a boy between 2 and 15 years old in good health and CMV-seronegative.

The chain couples TRBV11-2 to TRBJ2-1; 8 nucleotides align to TRBD2. Trimming took 4 bases from V and 8 from J; bases not matched to a gene: 10. CDR1 and CDR2 (germline): SGHAT, FQNNGV. The CDR3 loop spans 15 amino acids. The CDR3 spells CASSSIAGRGDEQFF. The DNA of the CDR3 is TGTGCCAGCAGCTCTATAGCGGGACGGGGCGATGAGCAGTTCTTC. Using reference TRBV11-2 and TRBJ2-1 for the parts outside the CDR3, the full variable domain is EAGVAQSPRYKIIEKRQSVAFWCNPISGHATLYWYQQILGQGPKLLIQFQNNGVVDDSQLPKDRFSAERLKGVDSTLKIQPAKLEDSAVYLCASSSIAGRGDEQFFGPGTRLTVL.

CDR3 coding DNA: TGTGCCAGCAGTTACCAGGGTAGCGGGGTGGTAGATACGCAGTATTTT. It translates to CASSYQGSGVVDTQYF. J is TRBJ2-3 and V is TRBV6-5; 8 nucleotides line up with TRBD2. CDR3 size: 16 residues. V lost 2 bases and J lost 5; bases outside the gene matches: 9. The germline gives CDR1 MNHEY, CDR2 SVGAGI.

J is TRBJ1-1 and V is TRBV6-1; tentatively, D is TRBD1 (6 bases). The CDR3 loop spans 14 amino acids. Germline V gene data show CDR1 as MNHNS and CDR2 as SASEGT. Between the trimmed V and J ends, which lost 2 bases and 5 bases, there was a span of 12 bases. CDR3 in amino acids: CASSETGSRTEAFF. The CDR3 DNA reads TGTGCCAGCAGTGAAACAGGGTCCAGGACTGAAGCTTTCTTT.

This clone has just one count. The chain employs TRBV6-5 and TRBJ1-2, with a tentative D call TRBD1 (6 bases). Germline CDR1 reads MNHEY; CDR2 reads SVGAGI. CDR3 length: 14 residues. Trimming pared 5 bases from V and 4 bases from J, leaving 14 bases between. The CDR3 sequence is CASSRGRATYGYTF. In DNA, the CDR3 is TGTGCCAGCAGTAGGGGGAGGGCCACCTATGGCTACACCTTC.

The chain couples TRBV12-5 to TRBJ2-3; TRBD2 agrees at 7 bases. With 4 bases clipped from V and 5 bases from J, the junction kept 3 bases outside the gene matches. The CDR3 is made up of 13 amino acids. Germline V gene lookup returns CDR1 LGHNT and CDR2 FRNRAP. CDR3 DNA: TGTGCTAGTGGTTCGGGGGGAGGAGATACGCAGTATTTT. Translated: CASGSGGGDTQYF.

V gene TRBV6-5 combines with J gene TRBJ1-6, with 7 bases that match TRBD1. Germline-derived CDR1 and CDR2 are MNHEY and SVGAGI. J gave up 9 bases and V 6 bases, and 11 bases lay outside the gene matches. The CDR3 spans 15 residues. CDR3 sequence: CASSLDRVNSSPLHF. The DNA of the CDR3 is TGTGCCAGCAGCCTCGACAGGGTAAACAGTTCACCCCTCCACTTT.

The chain couples TRBV9 to TRBJ2-3; D not resolved. V lost 0 bases and J 5 bases, leaving 13 bases between the germline ends. This CDR3 contains 15 residues. CDR1 is SGDLS, CDR2 YYNGEE, per germline. DNA for the CDR3: TGTGCCAGCAGCGTAGGATCCCCCCCGGGAGATACGCAGTATTTT. This translates into CASSVGSPPGDTQYF. Drawing the rest from reference TRBV9 and TRBJ2-3, the complete variable domain is DSGVTQTPKHLITATGQRVTLRCSPRSGDLSVYWYQQSLDQGLQFLIQYYNGEERAKGNILERFSAQQFPDLHSELNLSSLELGDSALYFCASSVGSPPGDTQYFGPGTRLTVL.

The chain joins TRBV5-1 to TRBJ2-7; 8 bases are shared with TRBD2. CDR3 length equals 14 residues. Germline V gives CDR1 SGHRS, CDR2 YFSETQ. V trimming: 5 bases; J trimming: 3 bases; junction bases outside the gene matches: 7. CDR3 bases: TGCGCCAGCAGGGAGGCGGGAGGAGTCTACGAGCAGTACTTC. It yields the protein CASREAGGVYEQYF. Filled out from reference TRBV5-1 and TRBJ2-7, the complete variable domain reads KAGVTQTPRYLIKTRGQQVTLSCSPISGHRSVSWYQQTPGQGLQFLFEYFSETQRNKGNFPGRFSGRQFSNSRSEMNVSTLELGDSALYLCASREAGGVYEQYFGPGTRLTVT.

This clone was detected only a few times. The chain employs TRBV9 and TRBJ2-3, with 8 bases fitting TRBD2. This CDR3 is built from 17 residues. The trim removed 0 bases at V and 1 base at J, leaving 7 bases unmatched. Looked up from germline, CDR1 is SGDLS and CDR2 is YYNGEE. CDR3 in amino acids: CASSVAPPGGGTDTQYF. CDR3 DNA sequence: TGTGCCAGCAGCGTAGCCCCTCCGGGGGGGGGCACAGATACGCAGTATTTT.

This chain connects TRBV7-2 to TRBJ2-1; 12 bases line up with TRBD2. Germline CDR1 reads SGHTA; CDR2 reads FQGNSA. CDR3 length: 16 amino acids. V lost 1 base to trimming and J lost 9 bases; unmatched junction nucleotides: 7. CDR3 nucleotide sequence: TGTGCCAGCAGCTTAGAAGTACCGGGACTAGCGGGTGAGCAGTTCTTC. Translating gives CASSLEVPGLAGEQFF.

The V and J genes are TRBV5-6 and TRBJ2-3; 8 positions match TRBD2. Germline CDR1 is SGHDT and CDR2 is YYEEEE. V dropped 2 bases and J dropped 1; count of bases not matched to a gene: 0. The CDR3 is made up of 14 amino acids. CDR3 nucleotide sequence: TGTGCCAGCAGCTTAGCGGGAGGCACAGATACGCAGTATTTT. This encodes CASSLAGGTDTQYF. Supplemented by reference TRBV5-6 and TRBJ2-3, the full variable domain reads DAGVTQSPTHLIKTRGQQVTLRCSPKSGHDTVSWYQQALGQGPQFIFQYYEEEERQRGNFPDRFSGHQFPNYSSELNVNALLLGDSALYLCASSLAGGTDTQYFGPGTRLTVL.